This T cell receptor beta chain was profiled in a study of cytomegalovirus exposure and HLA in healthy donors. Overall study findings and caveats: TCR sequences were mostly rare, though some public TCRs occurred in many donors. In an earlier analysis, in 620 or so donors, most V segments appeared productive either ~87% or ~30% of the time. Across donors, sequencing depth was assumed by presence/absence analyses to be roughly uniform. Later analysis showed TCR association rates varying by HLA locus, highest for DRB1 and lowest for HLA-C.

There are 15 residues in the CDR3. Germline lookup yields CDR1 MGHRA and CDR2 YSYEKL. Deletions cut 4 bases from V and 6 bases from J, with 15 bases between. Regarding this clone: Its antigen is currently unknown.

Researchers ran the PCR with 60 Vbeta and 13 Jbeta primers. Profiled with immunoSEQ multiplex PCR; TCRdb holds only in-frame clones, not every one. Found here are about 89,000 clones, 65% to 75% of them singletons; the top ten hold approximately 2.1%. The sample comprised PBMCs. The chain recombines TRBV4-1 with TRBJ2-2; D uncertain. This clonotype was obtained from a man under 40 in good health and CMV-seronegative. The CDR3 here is CASSPILRSPGELFF. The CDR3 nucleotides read TGCGCCAGCAGCCCAATTCTGCGATCCCCCGGGGAGCTGTTTTTT.